This T cell receptor beta chain is from a study of persistence of HIV-infected CD4 T cells. On the study more broadly: Blood samples, up to about 200 mL, came from multiple time points, except a couple of leukapheresis donors sampled once.

Findings and caveats of the study: Antigen-responding cells were enriched for degenerate expanded CDR3beta sequences. TCR oligoclonality correlated with proviral oligoclonality in the same sorted populations.

The stimulus was an HIV-1 Gag 15-mer peptide pool, 0.9 to 1 ug/peptide/mL. Sorted nonresponding memory CD4+ T cells were CD40L-negative, CD69-negative, CD45RO-high. A single count supports this clone. The antigen is not known. CDR3 length: 12 residues. The junction had 5 bases not matched to a gene; V was cut back by 5 bases and J by 9 bases. Germline V gene sequence: CDR1 LNHDA, CDR2 SQIVND (reference sequence). Sequencing used immunoSEQ version 4 in survey mode. The method was immunoSEQ multiplex PCR; TCRdb's version includes in-frame clones alone and lacks a portion of them. The repertoire consists of tens of thousands of clones, with about 80% occurring once and the leading ten covering 14%.

V gene TRBV19 combines with J gene TRBJ2-3, with 7 bases that match TRBD1. The sequence derives from an adult man with HIV who was CMV-seropositive. The sequencing used CD4+ T cells sorted from PBMCs after approximately 20-hour stimulation, collected from a patient who received antiretroviral therapy. CDR3 amino acids: CASSGSRGTQYF. CDR3 sequence (DNA): TGTGCCAGTAGTGGCAGCAGGGGGACGCAGTATTTT.